A selection of T cell receptor beta chains follows, all from one sample in a study of control samples from healthy donors and cancer patients. Libraries were prepared by immunoSEQ multiplex PCR; TCRdb keeps only in-frame clonotypes and omits some of them. The profile shows approximately 94,000 clones, 84% of them singletons. The material sequenced was PBMCs. The receptors come from a man in his 70s with lung cancer. CDR3s include the opening cysteine and the closing phenylalanine or tryptophan. Each record gives: J gene, V gene, D gene, clone size, CDR3 protein, CDR3 DNA. A D gene is named only where the DNA matches it firmly. Not all rows give a size; the values are once, few, many and, for expanded clones, a class.

>TRBJ2-1|TRBV25-1|NA|NA
CASSRGGSLDEQFF
TGTGCCAGCAGTCGAGGGGGGTCCCTCGATGAGCAGTTCTTC
>TRBJ1-5|TRBV10-2|TRBD1|NA
CASRATGARGQPQHF
TGCGCCAGCAGAGCTACAGGGGCCAGAGGTCAGCCCCAGCATTTT
>TRBJ2-5|TRBV2|NA|NA
CASSELFASRQETQYF
TGTGCCAGCAGTGAGTTGTTTGCCTCTCGCCAAGAGACCCAGTACTTC
>TRBJ1-1|TRBV18|TRBD1|NA
CASSGRTGENTEAFF
TGTGCCAGCTCAGGGAGGACAGGCGAGAACACTGAAGCTTTCTTT
>TRBJ1-1|TRBV5-1|TRBD1|NA
CASQPIEQGPSEAFF
TGCGCCAGTCAACCCATAGAACAGGGGCCGTCTGAAGCTTTCTTT
>TRBJ1-5|TRBV19|NA|NA
CASSTPRQGANQPQHF
TGTGCCAGTAGTACCCCCAGGCAGGGCGCCAATCAGCCCCAGCATTTT
>TRBJ1-1|TRBV5-6|NA|NA
CASSYDRFNTEAFF
TGTGCCAGCAGCTATGACAGGTTTAACACTGAAGCTTTCTTT
>TRBJ2-7|TRBV12-3/TRBV12-4|TRBD1|NA
CASSFGTGKSF
TGTGCCAGCAGTTTTGGGACAGGGAAAAGCTTC
>TRBJ1-1|TRBV15|NA|few
CATSRENSGTANTEAFF
TGTGCCACCAGCAGAGAAAATTCAGGGACTGCGAACACTGAAGCTTTCTTT
>TRBJ1-2|TRBV18|TRBD1|NA
CASSLGTGDGYTF
TGTGCCAGCTCACTAGGGACAGGGGATGGCTACACCTTC
>TRBJ2-1|TRBV24-1|NA|NA
CATSDSASQGNEQFF
TGTGCCACCAGTGATTCAGCTTCTCAGGGCAATGAGCAGTTCTTC
>TRBJ2-3|TRBV6-5|NA|once
CASRKTDLPDTQYF
TGTGCCAGCAGAAAGACTGATCTCCCAGATACGCAGTATTTT
>TRBJ2-7|TRBV15|NA|NA
CATSNSVFSYEQYF
TGTGCCACCAGCAACAGCGTTTTCTCCTACGAGCAGTACTTC
>TRBJ1-4|TRBV11-2|TRBD1|NA
CASSLDPGQLKLFF
TGTGCCAGCAGCTTAGACCCGGGACAGCTGAAACTGTTTTTT
>TRBJ1-6|TRBV19|NA|NA
CASSIAKDSPLHF
TGTGCCAGTAGTATCGCAAAGGATTCACCCCTCCACTTT
>TRBJ1-5|TRBV6-5|TRBD1|NA
CASTTGGGQPQHF
TGTGCCAGCACTACAGGGGGCGGTCAGCCCCAGCATTTT
>TRBJ2-2|TRBV7-2|NA|NA
CASSFGSGELFF
TGTGCCAGCAGCTTTGGGTCCGGGGAGCTGTTTTTT
>TRBJ1-3|TRBV2|NA|many
CASSGVGEGPGNTIYF
TGTGCCAGCAGTGGGGTAGGAGAGGGGCCTGGAAACACCATATATTTT
>TRBJ1-2|TRBV19|TRBD1|NA
CASSHLRGRSYGYTF
TGTGCCAGTAGCCACCTTAGGGGGCGCAGCTATGGCTACACCTTC
>TRBJ1-2|TRBV5-1|TRBD1|NA
CASSSDRDGYGYTF
TGCGCCAGCAGCTCGGACAGGGATGGCTATGGCTACACCTTC
>TRBJ2-7|TRBV19|NA|NA
CASSPGGSSYEQYF
TGTGCCAGTAGTCCAGGAGGCAGCTCCTACGAGCAGTACTTC
>TRBJ2-3|TRBV11-2|TRBD2|NA
CASSRLAGGLDTQYF
TGTGCCAGCAGCCGACTAGCGGGGGGGCTGGATACGCAGTATTTT
>TRBJ2-5|TRBV2|TRBD2|NA
CASSFLAGSQETQYF
TGTGCCAGCAGTTTCCTAGCGGGCTCCCAAGAGACCCAGTACTTC
>TRBJ2-2|TRBV7-3|NA|NA
CASSLGRGLAGELFF
TGTGCCAGCAGCTTGGGCAGGGGCCTCGCCGGGGAGCTGTTTTTT
>TRBJ2-3|TRBV10-3|NA|once
CAISEGLITDTQYF
TGTGCCATCAGTGAGGGACTTATCACAGATACGCAGTATTTT
>TRBJ1-4|TRBV9|TRBD1|NA
CASSVGDRTEKLFF
TGTGCCAGCAGCGTGGGGGACAGGACCGAAAAACTGTTTTTT
>TRBJ2-2|TRBV7-3|NA|NA
CASSLGAGTTGGALFF
TGTGCCAGCAGCCTGGGTGCCGGGACCACCGGTGGAGCGCTGTTTTTT
>TRBJ2-2|TRBV19|NA|NA
CASTLGPGPTGELFF
TGTGCCAGTACCCTTGGCCCAGGGCCCACCGGGGAGCTGTTTTTT
>TRBJ1-4|TRBV7-2|NA|few
CASSREWGPNEKLFF
TGTGCCAGCAGCAGGGAGTGGGGGCCTAATGAAAAACTGTTTTTT